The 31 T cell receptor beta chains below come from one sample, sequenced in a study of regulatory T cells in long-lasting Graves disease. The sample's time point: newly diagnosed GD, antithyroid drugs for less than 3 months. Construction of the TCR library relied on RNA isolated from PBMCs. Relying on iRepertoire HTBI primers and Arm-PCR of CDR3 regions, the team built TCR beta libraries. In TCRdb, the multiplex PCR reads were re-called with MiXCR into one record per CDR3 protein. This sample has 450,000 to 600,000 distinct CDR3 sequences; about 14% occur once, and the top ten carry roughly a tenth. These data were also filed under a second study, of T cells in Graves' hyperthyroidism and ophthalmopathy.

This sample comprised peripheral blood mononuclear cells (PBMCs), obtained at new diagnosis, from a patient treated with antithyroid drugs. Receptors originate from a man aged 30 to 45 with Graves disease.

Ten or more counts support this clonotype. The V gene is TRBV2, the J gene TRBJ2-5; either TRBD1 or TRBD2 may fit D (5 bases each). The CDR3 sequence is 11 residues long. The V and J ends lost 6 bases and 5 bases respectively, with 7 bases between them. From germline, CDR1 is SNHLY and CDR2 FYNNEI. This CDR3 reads CASRGTETQYF. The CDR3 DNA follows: TGTGCCAGCAGGGGGACGGAGACCCAGTACTTC.

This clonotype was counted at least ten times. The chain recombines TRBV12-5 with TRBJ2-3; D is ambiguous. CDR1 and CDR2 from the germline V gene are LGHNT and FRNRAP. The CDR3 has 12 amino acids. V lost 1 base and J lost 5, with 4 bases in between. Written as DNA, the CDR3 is TGTGCTAGTGGTTTGGCCCAAGATACGCAGTATTTT. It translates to CASGLAQDTQYF.

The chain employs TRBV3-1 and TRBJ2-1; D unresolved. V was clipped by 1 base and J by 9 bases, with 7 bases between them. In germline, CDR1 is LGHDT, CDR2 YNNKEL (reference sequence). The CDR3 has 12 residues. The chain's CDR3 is CASSQGYGEQFF. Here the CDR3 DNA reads TGTGCCAGCAGCCAAGGGTACGGTGAGCAGTTCTTC.

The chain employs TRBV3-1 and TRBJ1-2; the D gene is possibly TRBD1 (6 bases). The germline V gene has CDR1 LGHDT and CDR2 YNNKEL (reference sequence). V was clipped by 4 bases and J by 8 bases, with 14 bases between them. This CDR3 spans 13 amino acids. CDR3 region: CASSPRGGGGYTF. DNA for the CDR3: TGTGCCAGCAGCCCGAGGGGGGGAGGGGGCTACACCTTC.

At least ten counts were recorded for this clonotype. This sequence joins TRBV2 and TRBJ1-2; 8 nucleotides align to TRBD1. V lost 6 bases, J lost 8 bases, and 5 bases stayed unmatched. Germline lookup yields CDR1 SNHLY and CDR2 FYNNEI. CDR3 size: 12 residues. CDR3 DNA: TGTGCCAGCAGGGCGACAGGGGAGGGCTACACCTTC. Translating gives CASRATGEGYTF.

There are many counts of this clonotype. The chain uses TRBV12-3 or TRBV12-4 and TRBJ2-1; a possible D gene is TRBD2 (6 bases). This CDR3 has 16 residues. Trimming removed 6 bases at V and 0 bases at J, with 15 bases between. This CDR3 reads CASSHPSAGSYNEQFF. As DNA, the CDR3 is TGTGCCAGCAGCCACCCTAGCGCGGGCTCCTACAATGAGCAGTTCTTC.

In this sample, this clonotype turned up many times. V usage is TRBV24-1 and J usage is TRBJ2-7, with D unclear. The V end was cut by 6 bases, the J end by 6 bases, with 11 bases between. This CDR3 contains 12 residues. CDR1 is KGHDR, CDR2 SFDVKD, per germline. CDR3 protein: CATSTLGLEQYF. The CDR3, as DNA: TGTGCCACCAGTACCTTAGGGCTCGAGCAGTACTTC.

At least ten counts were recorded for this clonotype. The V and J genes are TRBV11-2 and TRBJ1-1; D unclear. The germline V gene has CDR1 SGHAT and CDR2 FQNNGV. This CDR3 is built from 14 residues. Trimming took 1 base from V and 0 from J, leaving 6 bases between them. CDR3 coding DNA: TGTGCCAGCAGCTTAGCCCCATTGAACACTGAAGCTTTCTTT. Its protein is CASSLAPLNTEAFF.

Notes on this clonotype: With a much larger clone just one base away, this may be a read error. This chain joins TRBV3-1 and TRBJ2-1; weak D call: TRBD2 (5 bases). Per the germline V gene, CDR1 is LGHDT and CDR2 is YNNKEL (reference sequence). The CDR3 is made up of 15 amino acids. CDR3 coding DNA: TGTACCAGCGGCCAGACTCGAACGACGTACAATGAGCAGTTCTTC. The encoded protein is CTSGQTRTTYNEQFF.

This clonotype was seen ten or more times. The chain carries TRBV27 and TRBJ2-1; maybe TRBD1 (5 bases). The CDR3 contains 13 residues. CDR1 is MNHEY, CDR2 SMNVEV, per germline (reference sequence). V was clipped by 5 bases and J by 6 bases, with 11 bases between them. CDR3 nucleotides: TGTGCCAGCAGTCCAGGGTGGGCCAATGAGCAGTTCTTC. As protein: CASSPGWANEQFF.

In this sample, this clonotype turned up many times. The chain's CDR3 is CASSDPGLLQETQYF. The CDR3 DNA is TGTGCCAGCAGTGATCCGGGCCTCCTCCAAGAGACCCAGTACTTC. The gene calls are TRBV6-1 and TRBJ2-5; D remains unclear. The V end was cut by 3 bases, the J end by 1 base, with 12 bases between. The CDR3 sequence is 15 residues long. CDR1 is MNHNS, CDR2 SASEGT, per germline.

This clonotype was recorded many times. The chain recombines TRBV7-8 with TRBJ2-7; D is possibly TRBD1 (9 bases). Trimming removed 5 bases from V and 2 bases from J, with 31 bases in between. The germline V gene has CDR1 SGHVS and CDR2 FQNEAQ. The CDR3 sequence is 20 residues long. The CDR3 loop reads CASSPTLGTGQAGVTYEQYF. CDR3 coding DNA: TGTGCCAGCAGCCCCACTTTAGGGACAGGGCAAGCGGGAGTAACCTACGAGCAGTACTTC.

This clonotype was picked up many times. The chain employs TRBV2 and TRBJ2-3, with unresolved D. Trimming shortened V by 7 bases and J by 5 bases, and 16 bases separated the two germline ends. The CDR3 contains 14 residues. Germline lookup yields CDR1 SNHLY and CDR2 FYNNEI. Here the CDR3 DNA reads TGTGCCAGCAAATCGAGGATGGGGATAGATACGCAGTATTTT. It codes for CASKSRMGIDTQYF.

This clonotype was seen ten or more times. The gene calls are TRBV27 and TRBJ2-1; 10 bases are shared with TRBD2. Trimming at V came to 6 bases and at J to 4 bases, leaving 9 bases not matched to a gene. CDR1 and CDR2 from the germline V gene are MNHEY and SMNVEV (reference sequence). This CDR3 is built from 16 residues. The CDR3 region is CASRLAGAGTYNEQFF. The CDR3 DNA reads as TGTGCCAGCAGGCTAGCGGGAGCGGGGACGTACAATGAGCAGTTCTTC.

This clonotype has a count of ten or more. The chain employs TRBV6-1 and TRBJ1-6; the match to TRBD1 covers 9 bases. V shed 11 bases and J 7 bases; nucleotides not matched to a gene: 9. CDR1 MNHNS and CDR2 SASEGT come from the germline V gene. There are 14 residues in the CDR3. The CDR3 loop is CAGRGQGANSPLHF. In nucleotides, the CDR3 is TGTGCCGGAAGGGGACAGGGAGCGAATTCACCCCTCCACTTT.

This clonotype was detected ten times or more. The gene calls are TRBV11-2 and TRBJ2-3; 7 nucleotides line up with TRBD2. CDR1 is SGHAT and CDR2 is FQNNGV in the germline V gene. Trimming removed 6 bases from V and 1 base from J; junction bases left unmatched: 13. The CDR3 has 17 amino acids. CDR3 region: CASSFRDGGLRTDTQYF. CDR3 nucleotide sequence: TGTGCCAGCAGTTTTAGGGATGGGGGACTACGCACAGATACGCAGTATTTT.

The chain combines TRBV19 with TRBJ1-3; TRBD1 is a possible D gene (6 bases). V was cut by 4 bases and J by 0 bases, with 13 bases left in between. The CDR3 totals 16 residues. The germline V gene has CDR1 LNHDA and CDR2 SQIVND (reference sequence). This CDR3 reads CASSKGGLISGNTIYF. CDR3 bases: TGTGCCAGTAGTAAGGGGGGACTGATCTCTGGAAACACCATATATTTT.

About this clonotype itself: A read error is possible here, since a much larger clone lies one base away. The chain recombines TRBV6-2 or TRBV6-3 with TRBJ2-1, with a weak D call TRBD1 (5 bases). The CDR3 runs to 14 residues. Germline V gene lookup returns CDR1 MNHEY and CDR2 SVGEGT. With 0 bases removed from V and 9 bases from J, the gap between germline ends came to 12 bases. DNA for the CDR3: TGTGCCAGCAGTTACTCACGACAGTCCGGTGAGCAGTTCTTC. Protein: CASSYSRQSGEQFF.

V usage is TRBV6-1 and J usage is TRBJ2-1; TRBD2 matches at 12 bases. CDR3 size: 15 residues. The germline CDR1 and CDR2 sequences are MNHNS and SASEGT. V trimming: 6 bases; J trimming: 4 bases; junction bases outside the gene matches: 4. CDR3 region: CASRKGLAGYNEQFF. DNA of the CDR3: TGTGCCAGCAGAAAAGGACTAGCGGGGTACAATGAGCAGTTCTTC.

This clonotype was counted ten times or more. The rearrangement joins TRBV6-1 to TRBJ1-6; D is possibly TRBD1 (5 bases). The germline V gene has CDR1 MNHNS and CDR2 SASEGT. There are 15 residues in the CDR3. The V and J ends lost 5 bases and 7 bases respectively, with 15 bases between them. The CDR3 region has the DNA TGTGCCAGCAGTCCCCTGGGGGGGATGAATTCACCCCTCCACTTT. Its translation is CASSPLGGMNSPLHF.

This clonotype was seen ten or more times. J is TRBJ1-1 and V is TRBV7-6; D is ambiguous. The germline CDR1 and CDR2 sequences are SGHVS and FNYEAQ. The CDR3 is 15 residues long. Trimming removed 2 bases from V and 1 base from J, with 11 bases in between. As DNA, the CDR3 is TGTGCCAGCAGCTTATTGTGGCAGACGAACACTGAAGCTTTCTTT. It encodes CASSLLWQTNTEAFF.

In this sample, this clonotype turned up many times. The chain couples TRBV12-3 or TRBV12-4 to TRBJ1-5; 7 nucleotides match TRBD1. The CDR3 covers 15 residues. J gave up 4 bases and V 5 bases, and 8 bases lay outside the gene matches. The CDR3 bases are TGTGCCAGCAGTCTCACAGGGGCCGGGAATCAGCCCCAGCATTTT. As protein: CASSLTGAGNQPQHF.

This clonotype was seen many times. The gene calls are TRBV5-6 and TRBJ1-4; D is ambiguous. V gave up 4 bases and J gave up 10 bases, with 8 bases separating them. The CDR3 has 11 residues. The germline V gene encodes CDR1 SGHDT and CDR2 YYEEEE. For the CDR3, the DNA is TGTGCCAGCAGCATCGAAGGAAAACTGTTTTTT. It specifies CASSIEGKLFF.

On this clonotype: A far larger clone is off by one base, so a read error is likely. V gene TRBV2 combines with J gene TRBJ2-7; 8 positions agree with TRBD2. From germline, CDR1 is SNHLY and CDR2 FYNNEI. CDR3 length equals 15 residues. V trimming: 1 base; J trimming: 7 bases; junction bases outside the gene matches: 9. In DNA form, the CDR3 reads TGTGCCAGCAGTGAAGTAGCGGGAATGGGTAATGAGCAGTACTTC. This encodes CASSEVAGMGNEQYF.

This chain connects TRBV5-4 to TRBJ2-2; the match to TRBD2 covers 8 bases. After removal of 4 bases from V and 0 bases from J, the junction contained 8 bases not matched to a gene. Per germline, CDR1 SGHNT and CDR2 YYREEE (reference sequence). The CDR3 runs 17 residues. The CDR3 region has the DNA TGTGCCAGCAGCCACAGCGGGAGCAAAGCGAACACCGGGGAGCTGTTTTTT. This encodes CASSHSGSKANTGELFF.

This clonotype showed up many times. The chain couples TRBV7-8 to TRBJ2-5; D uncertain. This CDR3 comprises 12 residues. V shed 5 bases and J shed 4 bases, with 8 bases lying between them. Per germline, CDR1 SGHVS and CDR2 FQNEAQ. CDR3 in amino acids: CASSKVGETQYF. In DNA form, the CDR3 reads TGTGCCAGCAGCAAGGTGGGAGAGACCCAGTACTTC.

In nucleotides, the CDR3 is TGTGCCAGCAGCGGACAGGAGGCGGGTGGCTACACCTTC. Amino acids: CASSGQEAGGYTF. The chain combines TRBV7-2 with TRBJ1-2; the match to TRBD1 covers 7 bases. There are 13 residues in the CDR3. The V gene end was trimmed by 5 bases and the J gene end by 7 bases; junction bases not matched to a gene: 7. Germline V lookup: CDR1 SGHTA, CDR2 FQGNSA.

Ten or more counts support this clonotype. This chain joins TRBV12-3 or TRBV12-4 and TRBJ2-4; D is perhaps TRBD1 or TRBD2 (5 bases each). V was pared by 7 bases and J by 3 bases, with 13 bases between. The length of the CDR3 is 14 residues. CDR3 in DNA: TGTGCCAGCACCCCGTCAGGGAGCAAAAACATTCAGTACTTC. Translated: CASTPSGSKNIQYF.

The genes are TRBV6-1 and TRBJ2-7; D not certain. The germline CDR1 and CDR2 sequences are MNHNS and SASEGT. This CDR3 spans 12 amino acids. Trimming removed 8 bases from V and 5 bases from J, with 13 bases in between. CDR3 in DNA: TGTGCCAGCGAAATAACTGAAAACGAGCAGTACTTC. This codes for CASEITENEQYF.

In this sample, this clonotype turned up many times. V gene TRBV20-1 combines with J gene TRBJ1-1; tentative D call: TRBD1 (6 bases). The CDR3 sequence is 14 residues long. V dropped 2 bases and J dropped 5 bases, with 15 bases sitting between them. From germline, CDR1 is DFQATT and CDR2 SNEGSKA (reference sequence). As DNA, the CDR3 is TGCAGTGCTAGAACCGGGGGCGTATTTACTGAAGCTTTCTTT. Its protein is CSARTGGVFTEAFF.

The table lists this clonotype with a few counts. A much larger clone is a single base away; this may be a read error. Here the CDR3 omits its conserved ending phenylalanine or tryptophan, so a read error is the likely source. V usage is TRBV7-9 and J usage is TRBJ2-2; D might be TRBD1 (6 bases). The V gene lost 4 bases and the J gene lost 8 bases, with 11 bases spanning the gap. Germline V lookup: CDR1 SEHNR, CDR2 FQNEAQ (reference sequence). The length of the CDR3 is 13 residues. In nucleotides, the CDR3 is TGTGCCAGCAGCTGGGCAGGGGAAGGGGAGCTGTTTCTT. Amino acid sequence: CASSWAGEGELFL.